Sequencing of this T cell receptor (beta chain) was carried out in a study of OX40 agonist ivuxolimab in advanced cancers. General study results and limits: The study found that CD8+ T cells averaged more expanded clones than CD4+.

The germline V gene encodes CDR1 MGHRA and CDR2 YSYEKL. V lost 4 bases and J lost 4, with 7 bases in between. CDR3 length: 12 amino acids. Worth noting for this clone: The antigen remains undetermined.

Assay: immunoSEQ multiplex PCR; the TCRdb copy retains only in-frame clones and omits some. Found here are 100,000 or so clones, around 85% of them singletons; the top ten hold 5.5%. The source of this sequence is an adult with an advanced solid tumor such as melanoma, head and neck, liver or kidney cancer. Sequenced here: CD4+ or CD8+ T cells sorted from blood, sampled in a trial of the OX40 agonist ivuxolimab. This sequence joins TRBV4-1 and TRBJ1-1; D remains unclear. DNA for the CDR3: TGCGCCAGCAGCCTCTTGGGCACTGAAGCTTTCTTT. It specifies CASSLLGTEAFF.